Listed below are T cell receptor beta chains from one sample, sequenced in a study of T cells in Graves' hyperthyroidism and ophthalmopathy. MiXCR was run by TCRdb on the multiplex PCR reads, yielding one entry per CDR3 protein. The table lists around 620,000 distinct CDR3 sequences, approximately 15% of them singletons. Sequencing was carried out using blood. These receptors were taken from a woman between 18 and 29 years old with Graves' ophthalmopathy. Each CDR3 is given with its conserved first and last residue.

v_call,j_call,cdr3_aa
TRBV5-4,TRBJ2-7,CASRSKGAGLPQYF
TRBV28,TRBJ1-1,CASSPLGTGGYTEAFF
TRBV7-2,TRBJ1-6,CASSLQGHSPLHF
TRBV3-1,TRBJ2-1,CASSSTVNEQFF
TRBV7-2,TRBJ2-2,CASTGTRGTGELFF
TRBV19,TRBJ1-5,CASSIVPTTNQPQHF
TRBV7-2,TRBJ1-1,CASSRGGQAQPNTEAFF
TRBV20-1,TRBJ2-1,CSASGGSPYNEQFF
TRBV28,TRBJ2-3,CASSPGGLAGGDTQYF
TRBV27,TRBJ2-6,CASTSDRSGANVLTF
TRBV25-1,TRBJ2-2,CASSEFSPPTGELFF
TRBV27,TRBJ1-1,CASSFHRGLNTEAFF
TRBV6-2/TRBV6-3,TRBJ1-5,CASSYGRGGNQPQHF
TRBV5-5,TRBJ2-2,CASSLAVSNTGELFF
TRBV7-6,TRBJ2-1,CASSPWEGALLSSYNEQFF
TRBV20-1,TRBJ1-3,CSAARGNTIYF
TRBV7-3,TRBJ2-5,CASSLIPSQETQYF
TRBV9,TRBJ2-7,CASSVGGPPYEQYF
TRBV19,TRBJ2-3,CASSMWLRSTDTQYF
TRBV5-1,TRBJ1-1,CASSSQTGGNTEAFF
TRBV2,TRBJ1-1,CASSPLGAQDTEAFF
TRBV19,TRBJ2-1,CASSIDGGGYNEQFF
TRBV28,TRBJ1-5,CASSFEDRGTKDQPQHF
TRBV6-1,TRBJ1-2,CASRAGWDHGYTF
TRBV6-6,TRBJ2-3,CASSYVSGMADTQYF
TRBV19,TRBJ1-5,CASSTTAYSNQPQHF
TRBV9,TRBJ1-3,CASSVDRFGNTIYF
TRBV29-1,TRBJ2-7,CSVDGLAGSPEQYF
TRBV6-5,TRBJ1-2,CASSYSAEGASTGYTF
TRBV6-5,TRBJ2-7,CASSYSGGTAYEQYF
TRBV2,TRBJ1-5,CASSASLPGQPQHF
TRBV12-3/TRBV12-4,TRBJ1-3,CASSIVIRRVQGHSGNTIYF
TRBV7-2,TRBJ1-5,CASSLDAGAGNQPQHF
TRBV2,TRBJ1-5,CASSMTGDGQPQHF
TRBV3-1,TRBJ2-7,CASSQGGGAYEQYF
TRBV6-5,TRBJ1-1,CASSYRGGVARSPEAFF
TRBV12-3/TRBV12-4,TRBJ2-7,CASSGTSSSYEQYF
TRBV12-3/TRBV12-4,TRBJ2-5,CASSLRRSKQETQYF
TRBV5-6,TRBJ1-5,CASSWEVQWPQHF
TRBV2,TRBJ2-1,CASSPTSGIWHGEFF
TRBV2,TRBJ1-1,CASINLRESEAFF
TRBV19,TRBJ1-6,CASSTWAGSASPLHF
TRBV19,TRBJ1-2,CASRRGDPNYGYTF
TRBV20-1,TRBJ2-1,CSAYNTGYNEQFF
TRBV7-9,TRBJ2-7,CASSLTGAPPYEQYF
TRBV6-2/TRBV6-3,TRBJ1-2,CASSYGPTEGDYGYTF
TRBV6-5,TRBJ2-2,CASSYGLSNTGELFF
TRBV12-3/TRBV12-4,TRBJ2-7,CASSLAGTGGYEQYF
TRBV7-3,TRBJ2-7,CASSPASPGGEQYF
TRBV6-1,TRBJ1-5,CASSEVAGSNQPQHF
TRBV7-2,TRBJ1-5,CASSRTGERGPQHF
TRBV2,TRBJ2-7,CASRPDMFSTYEQYF
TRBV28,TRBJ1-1,CASSSKHTEAFF
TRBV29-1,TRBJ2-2,CSVETGNTGELFF